This T cell receptor (beta chain) was recorded in a study of PD-1 blockade in classical Hodgkin lymphoma. The overall study: The nivolumab dose that patients received was 3 mg/kg, given intravenously every 2 weeks. Points from the study as a whole: Patients starting nivolumab less than 1 year after ASCT had lower diversity and were excluded from later analyses.

There was relapse after autologous stem cell transplantation in every patient, and there was variation in brentuximab vedotin exposure. TCRdb's copy holds only in-frame clones and misses some; the assay was immunoSEQ multiplex PCR. Among 7,000 or so clones listed, about 75% were seen once. J was trimmed by 1 base and V by 3 bases; bases with no gene match: 10. This CDR3 has 17 residues. CDR1 and CDR2 (germline): SGHNT, YYREEE (reference sequence). As for this clone: Its antigen is still unknown.

J is TRBJ2-7 and V is TRBV5-4; TRBD2 aligns across 10 bases. The sequenced sample was peripheral blood mononuclear cells (PBMCs), obtained before the second cycle of nivolumab. The TCR was taken from a human donor with classical Hodgkin lymphoma. The CDR3 DNA reads TGTGCCAGCAGCTCCGGGGATACTAGCGGGGTTTCCTACGAGCAGTACTTC. Translating gives CASSSGDTSGVSYEQYF.